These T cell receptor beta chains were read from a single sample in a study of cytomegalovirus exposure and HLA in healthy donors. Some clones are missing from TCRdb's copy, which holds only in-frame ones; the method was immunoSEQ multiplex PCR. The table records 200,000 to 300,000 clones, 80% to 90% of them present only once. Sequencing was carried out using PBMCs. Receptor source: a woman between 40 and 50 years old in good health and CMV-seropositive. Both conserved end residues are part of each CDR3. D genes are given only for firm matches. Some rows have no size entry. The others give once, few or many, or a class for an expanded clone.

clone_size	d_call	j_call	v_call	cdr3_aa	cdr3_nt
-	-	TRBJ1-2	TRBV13	CASSLQDSYGYTF	TGTGCCAGCAGCCTTCAGGACAGCTATGGCTACACCTTC
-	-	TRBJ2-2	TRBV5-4	CASTQTGGAQLTGELFF	TGTGCCAGCACCCAAACAGGCGGGGCACAATTAACCGGGGAGCTGTTTTTT
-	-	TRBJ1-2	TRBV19	CASWRYGYTF	TGTGCCAGTTGGAGGTATGGCTACACCTTC
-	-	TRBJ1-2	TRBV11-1	CASRLDGHDRNYGYTF	TGTGCCAGCAGACTTGACGGACACGACCGTAACTATGGCTACACCTTC
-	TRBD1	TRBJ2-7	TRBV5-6	CASSLGQGTEQYF	TGTGCCAGCAGCTTGGGACAGGGGACCGAGCAGTACTTC
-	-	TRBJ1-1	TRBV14	CASSDRRLRARNTEAFF	TGTGCCAGCAGCGATAGGAGGCTTAGGGCTAGGAACACTGAAGCTTTCTTT
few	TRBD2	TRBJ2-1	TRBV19	CASSILLAGGIEMKQFF	TGTGCCAGTAGTATCCTCCTAGCGGGAGGGATAGAAATGAAGCAGTTCTTC
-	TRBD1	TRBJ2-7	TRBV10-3	CATTGGIGEQYF	TGTGCCACGACAGGGGGGATCGGAGAGCAGTACTTC
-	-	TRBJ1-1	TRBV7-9	CASSLAFGGFMGRTEAFF	TGTGCCAGCAGCTTAGCGTTTGGTGGTTTTATGGGGAGGACTGAAGCTTTCTTT
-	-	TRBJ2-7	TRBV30	CAWRGTFYEQYF	TGTGCCTGGAGGGGGACATTTTACGAGCAGTACTTC
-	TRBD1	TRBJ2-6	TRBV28	CASSPSGGSYSGANVLTF	TGTGCCAGCAGTCCCTCAGGGGGCTCCTACTCTGGGGCCAACGTCCTGACTTTC
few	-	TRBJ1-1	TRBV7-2	CASSLGGVNTEAFF	TGTGCCAGCAGCTTAGGCGGGGTGAACACTGAAGCTTTCTTT
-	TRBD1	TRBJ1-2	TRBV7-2	CASSLGGTGTASGYTF	TGTGCCAGCAGCCTGGGGGGAACCGGGACAGCTTCGGGCTACACCTTC
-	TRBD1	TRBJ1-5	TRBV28	CASTERGRQPQHF	TGTGCCAGCACAGAGAGGGGGCGTCAGCCCCAGCATTTT
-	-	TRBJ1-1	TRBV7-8	CASSPVSEAFF	TGTGCCAGCAGCCCTGTGTCTGAAGCTTTCTTT
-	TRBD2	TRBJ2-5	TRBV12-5	CASGSARGAGFKETQYF	TGTGCTAGTGGTTCCGCGAGGGGAGCGGGATTCAAAGAGACCCAGTACTTC
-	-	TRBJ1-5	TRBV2	CASRRRDLGNQPQHF	TGTGCCAGCAGGCGGAGGGATTTAGGCAATCAGCCCCAGCATTTT
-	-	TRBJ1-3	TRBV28	CASGGASSGNTIYF	TGTGCCAGCGGGGGGGCCAGCTCTGGAAACACCATATATTTT
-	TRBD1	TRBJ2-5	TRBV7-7	CASSPDRVETQYF	TGTGCTAGCAGCCCCGACAGGGTCGAGACCCAGTACTTC
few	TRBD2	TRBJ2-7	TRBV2	CAIPGLGREQYF	TGTGCCATACCGGGACTAGGCCGCGAGCAGTACTTC
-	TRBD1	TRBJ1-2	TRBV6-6	CASSKTGTGVDYTF	TGTGCCAGCAGTAAAACCGGGACAGGGGTGGACTACACCTTC
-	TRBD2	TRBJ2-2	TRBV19	CASSSRLAGGNGELFF	TGTGCCAGTAGTTCAAGACTAGCGGGAGGCAACGGGGAGCTGTTTTTT
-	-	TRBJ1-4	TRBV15	CATSVIGEAGRHNEKLFF	TGTGCCACCAGCGTGATTGGCGAGGCGGGGAGGCATAATGAAAAACTGTTTTTT
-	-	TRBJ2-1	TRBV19	CASRKMIGGEQFF	TGTGCCAGTAGAAAAATGATAGGGGGTGAGCAGTTCTTC
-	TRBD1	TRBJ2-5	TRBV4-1	CASSQGGTGGAPETQYF	TGCGCCAGCAGCCAAGGAGGGACAGGGGGAGCCCCGGAGACCCAGTACTTC
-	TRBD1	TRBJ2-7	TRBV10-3	CATKGQGAYEQYF	TGTGCCACTAAGGGACAGGGGGCTTACGAGCAGTACTTC